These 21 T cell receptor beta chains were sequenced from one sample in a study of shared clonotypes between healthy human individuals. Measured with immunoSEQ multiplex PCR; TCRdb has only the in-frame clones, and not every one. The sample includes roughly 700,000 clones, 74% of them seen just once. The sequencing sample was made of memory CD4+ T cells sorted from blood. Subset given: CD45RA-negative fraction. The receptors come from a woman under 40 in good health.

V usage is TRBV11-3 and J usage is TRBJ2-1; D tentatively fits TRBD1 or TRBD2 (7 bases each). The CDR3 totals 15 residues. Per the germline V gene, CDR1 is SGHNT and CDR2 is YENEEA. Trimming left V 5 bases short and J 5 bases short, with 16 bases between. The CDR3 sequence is CASSQGGTADNEQFF. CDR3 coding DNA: TGTGCCAGCAGCCAGGGGGGGACGGCAGACAATGAGCAGTTCTTC.

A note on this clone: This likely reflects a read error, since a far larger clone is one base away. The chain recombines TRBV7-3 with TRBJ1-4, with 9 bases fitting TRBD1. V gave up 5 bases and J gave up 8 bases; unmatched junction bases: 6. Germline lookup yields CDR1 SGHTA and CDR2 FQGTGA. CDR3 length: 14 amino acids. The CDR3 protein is CASSRGQGNEKLFF. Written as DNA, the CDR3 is TGTGCCAGCAGCCGAGGACAGGGGAACGAAAAACTGTTTTTT.

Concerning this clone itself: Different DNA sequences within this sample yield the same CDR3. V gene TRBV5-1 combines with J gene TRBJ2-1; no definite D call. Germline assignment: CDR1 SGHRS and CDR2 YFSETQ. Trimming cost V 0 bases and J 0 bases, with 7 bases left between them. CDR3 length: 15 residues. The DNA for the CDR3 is TGCGCCAGCAGCTTGGATTTAAGCTCCTACAATGAGCAGTTCTTC. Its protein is CASSLDLSSYNEQFF.

The CDR3 DNA is TGTGCCTGGGCGAGAGGAGGGCTAGTCTACGAGCAGTACTTC. Protein product: CAWARGGLVYEQYF. This chain joins TRBV30 and TRBJ2-5; TRBD2 is a possible D gene (6 bases). The closer fit of TRBJ2-7 to the DNA end suggests the J call may be wrong. This CDR3 is 14 amino acids long. In germline, CDR1 is GTSNPN, CDR2 SVGIG (reference sequence).

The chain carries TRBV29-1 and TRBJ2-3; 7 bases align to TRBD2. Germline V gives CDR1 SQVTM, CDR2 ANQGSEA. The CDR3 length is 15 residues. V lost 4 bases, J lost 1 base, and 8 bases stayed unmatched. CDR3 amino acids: CSVGRRESGTDTQYF. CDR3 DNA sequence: TGCAGCGTTGGGAGGCGGGAGAGTGGCACAGATACGCAGTATTTT.

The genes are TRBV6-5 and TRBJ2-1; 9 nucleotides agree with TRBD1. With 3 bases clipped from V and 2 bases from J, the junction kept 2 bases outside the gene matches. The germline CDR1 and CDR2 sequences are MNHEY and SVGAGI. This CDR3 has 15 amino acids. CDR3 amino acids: CASSYRQGAYNEQFF. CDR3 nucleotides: TGTGCCAGCAGTTATAGACAGGGGGCCTACAATGAGCAGTTCTTC.

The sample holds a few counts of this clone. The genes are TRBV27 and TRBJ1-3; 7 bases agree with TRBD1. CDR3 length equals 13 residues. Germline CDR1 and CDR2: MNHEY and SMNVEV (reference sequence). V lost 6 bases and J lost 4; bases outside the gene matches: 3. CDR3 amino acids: CASRTGYGNTIYF. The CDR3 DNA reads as TGTGCCAGCAGGACAGGGTACGGAAACACCATATATTTT.

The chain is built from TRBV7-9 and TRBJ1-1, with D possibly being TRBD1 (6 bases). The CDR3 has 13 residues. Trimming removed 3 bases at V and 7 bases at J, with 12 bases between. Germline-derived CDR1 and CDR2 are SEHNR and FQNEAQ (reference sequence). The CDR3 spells CASSFQGRLEAFF. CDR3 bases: TGTGCCAGCAGCTTCCAGGGGCGCCTTGAAGCTTTCTTT.

CDR3 sequence: CATQSGTDSNQPQHF. In nucleotides, the CDR3 is TGTGCCACCCAGTCCGGAACAGATAGCAATCAGCCCCAGCATTTT. This chain connects TRBV28 to TRBJ1-5; D remains unclear. The CDR3 is 15 amino acids. V lost 10 bases and J lost 0, with 16 bases in between. Germline-derived CDR1 and CDR2 are MDHEN and SYDVKM.

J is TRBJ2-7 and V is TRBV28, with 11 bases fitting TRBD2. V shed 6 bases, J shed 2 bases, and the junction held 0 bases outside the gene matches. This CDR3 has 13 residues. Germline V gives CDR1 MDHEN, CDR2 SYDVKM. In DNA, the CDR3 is TGTGCCAGCAGGACTAGCGGGACCTACGAGCAGTACTTC. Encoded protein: CASRTSGTYEQYF. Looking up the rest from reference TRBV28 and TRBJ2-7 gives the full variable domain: DVKVTQSSRYLVKRTGEKVFLECVQDMDHENMFWYRQDPGLGLRLIYFSYDVKMKEKGDIPEGYSVSREKKERFSLILESASTNQTSMYLCASRTSGTYEQYFGPGTRLTVT.

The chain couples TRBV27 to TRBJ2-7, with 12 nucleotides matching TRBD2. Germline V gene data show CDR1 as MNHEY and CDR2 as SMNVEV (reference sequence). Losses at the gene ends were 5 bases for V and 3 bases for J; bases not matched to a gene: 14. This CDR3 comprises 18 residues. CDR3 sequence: CASSGTGTSGLEIYEQYF. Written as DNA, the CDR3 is TGTGCCAGCAGTGGAACCGGGACTAGCGGGCTTGAGATCTACGAGCAGTACTTC.

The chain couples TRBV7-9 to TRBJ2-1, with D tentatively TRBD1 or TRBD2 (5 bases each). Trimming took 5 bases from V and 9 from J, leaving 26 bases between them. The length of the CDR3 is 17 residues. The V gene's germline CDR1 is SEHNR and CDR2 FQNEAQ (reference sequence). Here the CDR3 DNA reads TGTGCCAGCAGCCCTGGATCGGGGACCTATGGTGGTGGTGAGCAGTTCTTC. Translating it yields CASSPGSGTYGGGEQFF.

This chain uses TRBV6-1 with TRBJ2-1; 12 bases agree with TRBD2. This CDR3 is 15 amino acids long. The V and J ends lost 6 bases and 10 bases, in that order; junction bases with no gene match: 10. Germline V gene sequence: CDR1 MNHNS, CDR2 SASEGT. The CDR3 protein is CASRGLAGGPREQFF. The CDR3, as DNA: TGTGCCAGCAGGGGCCTAGCGGGAGGGCCTAGGGAGCAGTTCTTC.

CDR3 DNA sequence: TGTGCCAGTAGTATAAGGGCGGCCGGAGAGACCCAGTACTTC. Amino acid sequence: CASSIRAAGETQYF. V usage is TRBV19 and J usage is TRBJ2-5; D is unclear. The V end was cut by 2 bases, the J end by 4 bases, with 11 bases between. Looked up from germline, CDR1 is LNHDA and CDR2 is SQIVND (reference sequence). This CDR3 is built from 14 residues.

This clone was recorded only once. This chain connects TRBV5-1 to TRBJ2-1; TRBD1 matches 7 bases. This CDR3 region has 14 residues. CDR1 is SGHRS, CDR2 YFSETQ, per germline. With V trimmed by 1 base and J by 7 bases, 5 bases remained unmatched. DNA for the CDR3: TGCGCCAGCAGCTTGATCACAGGGGTGAATGAGCAGTTCTTC. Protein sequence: CASSLITGVNEQFF.

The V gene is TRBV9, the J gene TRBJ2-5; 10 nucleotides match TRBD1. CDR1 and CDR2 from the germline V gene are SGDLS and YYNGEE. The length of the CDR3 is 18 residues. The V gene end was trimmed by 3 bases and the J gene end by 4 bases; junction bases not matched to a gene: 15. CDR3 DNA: TGTGCCAGCAGCGCCCCTAGGGGACAGGGGACCCTAGGAGAGACCCAGTACTTC. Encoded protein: CASSAPRGQGTLGETQYF.

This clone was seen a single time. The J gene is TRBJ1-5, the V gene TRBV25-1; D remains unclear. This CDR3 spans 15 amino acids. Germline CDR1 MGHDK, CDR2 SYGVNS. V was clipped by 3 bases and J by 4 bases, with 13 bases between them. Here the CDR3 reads CASSDGVPGNQPQHF. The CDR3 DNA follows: TGTGCCAGCAGTGACGGGGTCCCCGGTAATCAGCCCCAGCATTTT.

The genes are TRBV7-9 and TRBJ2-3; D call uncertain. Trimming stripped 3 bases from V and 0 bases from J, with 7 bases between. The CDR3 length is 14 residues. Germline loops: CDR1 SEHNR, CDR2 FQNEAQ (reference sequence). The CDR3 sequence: CASSFQTSTDTQYF. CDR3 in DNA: TGTGCCAGCAGCTTCCAAACTAGCACAGATACGCAGTATTTT.

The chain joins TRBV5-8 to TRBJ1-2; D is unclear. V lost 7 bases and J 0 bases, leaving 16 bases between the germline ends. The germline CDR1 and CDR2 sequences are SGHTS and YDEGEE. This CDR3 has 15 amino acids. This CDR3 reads CASRFIGRSNYGYTF. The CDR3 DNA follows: TGTGCCAGCCGTTTTATAGGACGGTCTAACTATGGCTACACCTTC.

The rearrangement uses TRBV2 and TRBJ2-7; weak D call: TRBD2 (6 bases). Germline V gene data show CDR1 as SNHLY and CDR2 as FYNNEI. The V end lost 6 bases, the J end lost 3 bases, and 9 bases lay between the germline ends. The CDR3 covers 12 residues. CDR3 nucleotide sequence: TGTGCCAGCAGGGACTACAACTACGAGCAGTACTTC. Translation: CASRDYNYEQYF.

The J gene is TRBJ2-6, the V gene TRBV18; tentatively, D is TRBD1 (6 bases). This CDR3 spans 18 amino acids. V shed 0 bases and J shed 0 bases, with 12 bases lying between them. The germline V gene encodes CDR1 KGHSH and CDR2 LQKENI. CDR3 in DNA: TGTGCCAGCTCACCACCGGACAGCTTTAACTCTGGGGCCAACGTCCTGACTTTC. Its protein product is CASSPPDSFNSGANVLTF.